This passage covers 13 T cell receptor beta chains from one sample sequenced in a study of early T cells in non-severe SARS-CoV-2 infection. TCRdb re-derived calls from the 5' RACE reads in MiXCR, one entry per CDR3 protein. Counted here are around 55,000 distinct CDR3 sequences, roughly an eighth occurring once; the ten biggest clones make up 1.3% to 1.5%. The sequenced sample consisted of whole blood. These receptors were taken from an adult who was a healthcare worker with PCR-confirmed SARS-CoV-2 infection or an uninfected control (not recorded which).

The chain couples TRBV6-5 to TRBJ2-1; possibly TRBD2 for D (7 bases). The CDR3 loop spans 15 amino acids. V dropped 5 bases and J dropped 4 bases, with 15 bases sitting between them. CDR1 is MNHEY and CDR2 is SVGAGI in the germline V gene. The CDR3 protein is CASSADGGPYNEQFF. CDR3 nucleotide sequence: TGTGCCAGCAGTGCGGACGGGGGGCCATACAATGAGCAGTTCTTC.

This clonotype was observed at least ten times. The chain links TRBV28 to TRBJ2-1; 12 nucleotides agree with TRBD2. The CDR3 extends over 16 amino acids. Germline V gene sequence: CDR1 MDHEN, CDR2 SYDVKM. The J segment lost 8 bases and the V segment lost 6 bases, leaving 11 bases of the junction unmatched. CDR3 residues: CASRPPWTSGDHEQFF. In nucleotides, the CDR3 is TGTGCCAGCAGGCCTCCATGGACTAGCGGGGATCATGAGCAGTTCTTC.

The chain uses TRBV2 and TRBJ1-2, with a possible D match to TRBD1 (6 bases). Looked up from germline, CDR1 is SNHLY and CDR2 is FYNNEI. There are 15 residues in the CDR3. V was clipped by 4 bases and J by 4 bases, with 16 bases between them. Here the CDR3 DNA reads TGTGCCAGCAGTGGACCGCGGGGGCCGAGCTATGGCTACACCTTC. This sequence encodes CASSGPRGPSYGYTF.

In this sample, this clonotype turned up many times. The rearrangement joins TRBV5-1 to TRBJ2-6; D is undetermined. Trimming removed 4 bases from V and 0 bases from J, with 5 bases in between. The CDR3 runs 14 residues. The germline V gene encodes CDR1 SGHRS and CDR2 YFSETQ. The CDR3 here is CASSASSGANVLTF. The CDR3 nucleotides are TGCGCCAGCAGCGCGAGCTCTGGGGCCAACGTCCTGACTTTC.

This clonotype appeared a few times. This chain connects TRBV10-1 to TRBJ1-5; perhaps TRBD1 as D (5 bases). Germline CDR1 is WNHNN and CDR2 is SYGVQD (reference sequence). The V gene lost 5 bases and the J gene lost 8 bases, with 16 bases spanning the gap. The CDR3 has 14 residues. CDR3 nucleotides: TGCGCCAGCAGTACCGGGACGGGACTCAAGCCCCAGCATTTT. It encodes CASSTGTGLKPQHF.

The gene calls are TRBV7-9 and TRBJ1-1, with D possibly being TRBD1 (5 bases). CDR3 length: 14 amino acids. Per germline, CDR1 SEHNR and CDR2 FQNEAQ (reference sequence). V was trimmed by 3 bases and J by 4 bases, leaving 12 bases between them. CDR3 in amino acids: CASSLQGRVTEAFF. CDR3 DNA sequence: TGTGCCAGCAGCTTGCAGGGAAGGGTCACTGAAGCTTTCTTT.

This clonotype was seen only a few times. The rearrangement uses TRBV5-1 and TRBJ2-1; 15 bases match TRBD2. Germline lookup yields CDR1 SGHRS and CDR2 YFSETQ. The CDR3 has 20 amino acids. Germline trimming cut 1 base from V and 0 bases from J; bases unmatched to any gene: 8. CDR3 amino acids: CASSLRTGTSGRSSYNEQFF. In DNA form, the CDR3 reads TGCGCCAGCAGCTTGCGTACCGGGACTAGCGGGAGGAGCTCCTACAATGAGCAGTTCTTC.

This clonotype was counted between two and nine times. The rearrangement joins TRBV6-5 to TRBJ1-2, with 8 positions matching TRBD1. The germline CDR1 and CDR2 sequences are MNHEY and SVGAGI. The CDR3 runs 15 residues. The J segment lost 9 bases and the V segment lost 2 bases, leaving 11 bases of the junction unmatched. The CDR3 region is CASSYVRTGGNSYTF. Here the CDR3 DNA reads TGTGCCAGCAGTTACGTTCGTACAGGGGGGAATAGCTACACCTTC.

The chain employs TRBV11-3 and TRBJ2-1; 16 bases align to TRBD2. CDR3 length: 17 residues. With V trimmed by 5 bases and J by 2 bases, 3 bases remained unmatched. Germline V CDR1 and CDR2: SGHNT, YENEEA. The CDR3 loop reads CASSMGLAGGPYNEQFF. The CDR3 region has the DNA TGTGCCAGCAGCATGGGACTAGCGGGGGGGCCCTACAATGAGCAGTTCTTC. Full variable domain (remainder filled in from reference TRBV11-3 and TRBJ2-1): EAGVVQSPRYKIIEKKQPVAFWCNPISGHNTLYWYLQNLGQGPELLIRYENEEAVDDSQLPKDRFSAERLKGVDSTLKIQPAELGDSAVYLCASSMGLAGGPYNEQFFGPGTRLTVL.

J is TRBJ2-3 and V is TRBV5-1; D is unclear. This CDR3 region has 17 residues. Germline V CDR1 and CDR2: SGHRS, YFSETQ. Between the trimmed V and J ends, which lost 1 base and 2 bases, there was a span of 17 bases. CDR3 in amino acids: CASSLFSRVLLTDTQYF. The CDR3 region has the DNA TGCGCCAGCAGCTTGTTCTCCCGGGTTCTACTCACAGATACGCAGTATTTT.

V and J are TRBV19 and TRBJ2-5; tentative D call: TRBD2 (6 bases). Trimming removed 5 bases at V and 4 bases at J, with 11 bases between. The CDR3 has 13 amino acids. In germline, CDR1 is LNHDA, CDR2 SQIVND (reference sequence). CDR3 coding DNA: TGTGCCAGTAGTCCCGACGGGGGAGAGACCCAGTACTTC. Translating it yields CASSPDGGETQYF.

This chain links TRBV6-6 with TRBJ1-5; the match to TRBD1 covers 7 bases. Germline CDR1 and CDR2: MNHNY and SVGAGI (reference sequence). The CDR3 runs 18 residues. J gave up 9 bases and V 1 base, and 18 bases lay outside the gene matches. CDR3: CASSYFLGAGGTRAPQHF. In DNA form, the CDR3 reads TGTGCCAGCAGTTACTTTCTGGGGGCAGGGGGGACCCGAGCGCCCCAGCATTTT.

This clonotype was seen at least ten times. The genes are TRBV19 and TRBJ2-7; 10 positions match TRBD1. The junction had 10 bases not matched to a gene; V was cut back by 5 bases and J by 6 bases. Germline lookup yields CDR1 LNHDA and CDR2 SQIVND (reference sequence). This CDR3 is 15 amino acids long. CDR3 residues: CASSLIWDRGLEQYF. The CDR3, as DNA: TGTGCCAGTAGTCTTATCTGGGACAGGGGCCTCGAGCAGTACTTC. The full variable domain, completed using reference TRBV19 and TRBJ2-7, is DGGITQSPKYLFRKEGQNVTLSCEQNLNHDAMYWYRQDPGQGLRLIYYSQIVNDFQKGDIAEGYSVSREKKESFPLTVTSAQKNPTAFYLCASSLIWDRGLEQYFGPGTRLTVT.